The 27 T cell receptor beta chains given below trace back to one sample, sequenced in a study of technical replicates of blood from a handful of donors. Clones were sequenced by immunoSEQ multiplex PCR, and TCRdb holds only the in-frame ones, with some missing. The data contain around 92,000 clones, approximately 96% of them singletons. The sample comprised T cells isolated from PBMCs. These receptor sequences come from a human donor in good health.

The chain uses TRBV9 and TRBJ1-6, with 10 bases matching TRBD1. After removal of 0 bases from V and 5 bases from J, the junction contained 2 bases not matched to a gene. Germline-derived CDR1 and CDR2 are SGDLS and YYNGEE. The CDR3 has 16 amino acids. Here the CDR3 reads CASSVGGQGNNSPLHF. The DNA of the CDR3 is TGTGCCAGCAGCGTAGGGGGACAGGGGAATAATTCACCCCTCCACTTT.

The genes are TRBV28 and TRBJ1-5, with 7 nucleotides matching TRBD1. This CDR3 spans 16 amino acids. The V gene end was trimmed by 2 bases and the J gene end by 5 bases; junction bases not matched to a gene: 9. Germline CDR1 MDHEN, CDR2 SYDVKM. This CDR3 is CASSLRPTGRYQPQHF. DNA of the CDR3: TGTGCCAGCAGTTTAAGACCGACAGGGAGGTATCAGCCCCAGCATTTT.

V is TRBV7-2 and J is TRBJ2-1, with 8 positions matching TRBD2. Losses at the gene ends were 3 bases for V and 5 bases for J; bases not matched to a gene: 3. CDR3 length equals 14 residues. Germline V CDR1 and CDR2: SGHTA, FQGNSA. The CDR3 DNA follows: TGTGCCAGCAGCTTTAGCGGGACTAACAATGAGCAGTTCTTC. Its translation is CASSFSGTNNEQFF.

This rearrangement joins TRBV6-1 to TRBJ1-1, with D uncertain. The CDR3 covers 14 residues. Deletions cut 7 bases from V and 4 bases from J, with 16 bases between. CDR1 and CDR2 (germline): MNHNS, SASEGT. The CDR3 DNA follows: TGTGCCAGCATTATGGGTGCCCGGAGCACTGAAGCTTTCTTT. Translation gives CASIMGARSTEAFF.

V usage is TRBV9 and J usage is TRBJ2-1, with D maybe TRBD2 (5 bases). The CDR3 consists of 16 residues. Per the germline V gene, CDR1 is SGDLS and CDR2 is YYNGEE. V was shortened by 3 bases and J by 3 bases, with 16 bases between the two germline ends. CDR3 in amino acids: CASSAPLDRGYNEQFF. The CDR3, as DNA: TGTGCCAGCAGCGCCCCCCTAGATCGGGGCTACAATGAGCAGTTCTTC.

The genes are TRBV5-1 and TRBJ2-3; no firm D call. Trimming pared 9 bases from V and 2 bases from J, leaving 16 bases between. Germline CDR1 SGHRS, CDR2 YFSETQ. The CDR3 sequence is 14 residues long. This chain's CDR3 is CATKRDTNTDTQYF. CDR3 coding DNA: TGCGCCACAAAACGAGACACCAACACAGATACGCAGTATTTT.

J is TRBJ1-5 and V is TRBV7-9; TRBD1 matches 8 bases. Trimming removed 3 bases from V and 4 bases from J; junction bases left unmatched: 2. The germline V gene encodes CDR1 SEHNR and CDR2 FQNEAQ (reference sequence). The CDR3 spans 14 residues. The CDR3 DNA sequence: TGTGCCAGCAGCTTGGGGACAGGAAATCAGCCCCAGCATTTT. This gives the protein CASSLGTGNQPQHF. Full variable domain (remainder filled in from reference TRBV7-9 and TRBJ1-5): DTGVSQNPRHKITKRGQNVTFRCDPISEHNRLYWYRQTLGQGPEFLTYFQNEAQLEKSRLLSDRFSAERPKGSFSTLEIQRTEQGDSAMYLCASSLGTGNQPQHFGDGTRLSIL.

The chain links TRBV6-5 to TRBJ2-5; 8 nucleotides agree with TRBD2. The CDR3 spans 15 residues. After removal of 1 base from V and 5 bases from J, the junction contained 6 bases not matched to a gene. Per the germline V gene, CDR1 is MNHEY and CDR2 is SVGAGI. CDR3 DNA sequence: TGTGCCAGCAGTTACTTATATGGGACTAGGGAGACCCAGTACTTC. This encodes CASSYLYGTRETQYF.

This chain joins TRBV30 and TRBJ2-7, with D perhaps TRBD1 (6 bases). V lost 0 bases to trimming and J lost 4 bases, with 13 bases between them. The CDR3 runs to 14 residues. Looked up from germline, CDR1 is GTSNPN and CDR2 is SVGIG (reference sequence). DNA of the CDR3: TGTGCCTGGAGTGTAAGTGGGGGCGGGTACGAGCAGTACTTC. This sequence encodes CAWSVSGGGYEQYF.

This rearrangement joins TRBV11-3 to TRBJ2-7; TRBD2 aligns across 8 bases. The germline gives CDR1 SGHNT, CDR2 YENEEA. The V segment lost 5 bases and the J segment 5 bases; nucleotides outside the gene matches: 5. CDR3 size: 13 residues. The CDR3 reads CASSGTSFDEQYF. DNA for the CDR3: TGTGCCAGCAGCGGGACTAGTTTTGACGAGCAGTACTTC.

The CDR3 loop reads CASSYLLTGKEFF. CDR3 bases: TGTGCCAGCAGTTACCTCTTGACAGGGAAGGAGTTCTTC. V and J are TRBV6-5 and TRBJ2-1, with TRBD1 matching over 7 bases. This CDR3 region has 13 residues. The V segment lost 2 bases and the J segment 14 bases; nucleotides outside the gene matches: 9. The germline V gene has CDR1 MNHEY and CDR2 SVGAGI.

V gene TRBV7-8 combines with J gene TRBJ1-1; D unclear. This CDR3 is built from 13 residues. V was pared by 2 bases and J by 1 base, with 5 bases between. Germline V lookup: CDR1 SGHVS, CDR2 FQNEAQ. The chain's CDR3 is CASSLSGNTEAFF. The CDR3 nucleotides read TGTGCCAGCAGCTTATCCGGGAACACTGAAGCTTTCTTT.

The chain recombines TRBV6-1 with TRBJ2-7; 7 bases map to TRBD1. Germline CDR1 and CDR2: MNHNS and SASEGT. The CDR3 runs 14 residues. J was trimmed by 2 bases and V by 7 bases; bases with no gene match: 8. Here the CDR3 DNA reads TGTGCCAGCATCCCGGGACAGAGTCCCTACGAGCAGTACTTC. It codes for CASIPGQSPYEQYF.

The chain couples TRBV19 to TRBJ1-2; D is perhaps TRBD1 (6 bases). Germline CDR1 LNHDA, CDR2 SQIVND (reference sequence). Trimming cost V 7 bases and J 4 bases, with 16 bases left between them. The CDR3 runs to 14 residues. The CDR3, as DNA: TGTGCCAGTAACCATAGGGACACCCGCTATGGCTACACCTTC. This translates into CASNHRDTRYGYTF.

This clone was detected once. The chain employs TRBV10-3 and TRBJ1-3; 8 nucleotides line up with TRBD1. The CDR3 is made up of 15 amino acids. Germline CDR1 reads ENHRY; CDR2 reads SYGVKD. Trimming removed 7 bases from V and 2 bases from J; junction bases left unmatched: 7. The CDR3 sequence is CAITSGGQAGNTIYF. The CDR3 bases are TGTGCCATCACTTCGGGGGGACAGGCTGGAAACACCATATATTTT.

The chain employs TRBV2 and TRBJ1-4, with 7 bases matching TRBD1. This CDR3 region has 20 residues. Germline V gene data show CDR1 as SNHLY and CDR2 as FYNNEI. The J segment lost 0 bases and the V segment lost 6 bases, leaving 19 bases of the junction unmatched. The CDR3 bases are TGTGCCAGCAGGCCCTCAAACAGGGGACCCCTCATTGCAACTAATGAAAAACTGTTTTTT. This sequence encodes CASRPSNRGPLIATNEKLFF.

The chain recombines TRBV2 with TRBJ2-6; D is undetermined. V was clipped by 3 bases and J by 0 bases, with 9 bases between them. Looked up from germline, CDR1 is SNHLY and CDR2 is FYNNEI. The CDR3 has 16 residues. The CDR3 nucleotides are TGTGCCAGCAGTGAGGAGACCTACTCTGGGGCCAACGTCCTGACTTTC. The encoded protein is CASSEETYSGANVLTF.

This chain connects TRBV27 to TRBJ1-2, with no clear D. The CDR3 runs 14 residues. The germline V gene encodes CDR1 MNHEY and CDR2 SMNVEV (reference sequence). The ends were cut back, 5 bases at V and 4 bases at J, with 14 bases in the middle. CDR3 bases: TGTGCCAGCAGTCCTTCCCCCCCGAGCTATGGCTACACCTTC. This sequence encodes CASSPSPPSYGYTF.

The chain has TRBV18 and TRBJ2-1; D possibly corresponds to TRBD2 (7 bases). CDR1 and CDR2 (germline): KGHSH, LQKENI. The CDR3 spans 14 residues. The V gene lost 3 bases and the J gene lost 4 bases, with 10 bases spanning the gap. CDR3 sequence reads: CASSPSGTYNEQFF. The CDR3 nucleotides read TGTGCCAGCTCACCGAGCGGGACATACAATGAGCAGTTCTTC.

The rearrangement links TRBV28 to TRBJ2-1; 9 nucleotides agree with TRBD2. CDR3 length: 14 residues. CDR1 and CDR2 (germline): MDHEN, SYDVKM. Unmatched junction bases numbered 12, after V lost 3 bases and J lost 15 bases. The DNA for the CDR3 is TGTGCCAGCAGTTTTAGCGGGAGCCGTCCTATTGTGTTCTTC. Translating gives CASSFSGSRPIVFF.

V gene TRBV28 combines with J gene TRBJ2-7; TRBD1 might be the D (5 bases). Between the trimmed V and J ends, which lost 6 bases and 4 bases, there was a span of 13 bases. CDR1 MDHEN and CDR2 SYDVKM come from the germline V gene. This CDR3 comprises 13 residues. CDR3 protein: CASSSTEIYEQYF. The CDR3 region has the DNA TGTGCCAGCAGCTCGACAGAGATTTACGAGCAGTACTTC.

The V call is TRBV7-6, the J call TRBJ1-3; D is ambiguous. Germline V gene sequence: CDR1 SGHVS, CDR2 FNYEAQ. CDR3 length equals 15 residues. V was clipped by 5 bases and J by 0 bases, with 11 bases between them. The CDR3 here is CASSPAEYSGNTIYF. The CDR3 region has the DNA TGTGCCAGCAGCCCGGCGGAGTACTCTGGAAACACCATATATTTT.

This rearrangement joins TRBV9 to TRBJ2-3, with D possibly matching TRBD2 (6 bases). Germline values: CDR1 SGDLS, CDR2 YYNGEE. The length of the CDR3 is 15 residues. V was clipped by 0 bases and J by 0 bases, with 8 bases between them. In DNA form, the CDR3 reads TGTGCCAGCAGCGTAGATAGCGGCAGCACAGATACGCAGTATTTT. Translation gives CASSVDSGSTDTQYF.

This chain links TRBV28 with TRBJ2-7; 8 bases map to TRBD1. J gave up 3 bases and V 3 bases, and 7 bases lay outside the gene matches. The CDR3 length is 15 residues. CDR1 MDHEN and CDR2 SYDVKM come from the germline V gene. CDR3 amino acids: CASSFRWTGFYEQYF. The DNA of the CDR3 is TGTGCCAGCAGTTTTCGCTGGACAGGGTTCTACGAGCAGTACTTC.

This chain connects TRBV28 to TRBJ1-5, with TRBD1 identical over 8 bases. Germline lookup yields CDR1 MDHEN and CDR2 SYDVKM. The trim removed 2 bases at V and 12 bases at J, leaving 3 bases unmatched. The CDR3 loop spans 12 amino acids. For the CDR3, the DNA is TGTGCCAGCAGTTTAGAGACAGGGGTCCAGCATTTT. Amino acids: CASSLETGVQHF.

The CDR3 is CASSLSPRNEQFF. CDR3 DNA: TGCGCCAGCAGCTTGTCCCCCCGCAATGAGCAGTTCTTC. V is TRBV5-1 and J is TRBJ2-1; D gene unclear. Deletions cut 1 base from V and 6 bases from J, with 8 bases between. The CDR3 consists of 13 residues. CDR1 is SGHRS and CDR2 is YFSETQ in the germline V gene. The variable domain in full, with the rest retrieved from reference TRBV5-1 and TRBJ2-1, is KAGVTQTPRYLIKTRGQQVTLSCSPISGHRSVSWYQQTPGQGLQFLFEYFSETQRNKGNFPGRFSGRQFSNSRSEMNVSTLELGDSALYLCASSLSPRNEQFFGPGTRLTVL.

This chain links TRBV5-1 with TRBJ2-2; the D gene is possibly TRBD1 (6 bases). The V end was cut by 4 bases, the J end by 5 bases, with 15 bases between. Germline lookup yields CDR1 SGHRS and CDR2 YFSETQ. The CDR3 length is 15 residues. CDR3 amino acids: CASSETGYKTGELFF. CDR3 DNA: TGCGCCAGCAGCGAAACAGGGTACAAGACCGGGGAGCTGTTTTTT. Based on the CDR3 plus reference TRBV5-1 and TRBJ2-2, the full variable domain is KAGVTQTPRYLIKTRGQQVTLSCSPISGHRSVSWYQQTPGQGLQFLFEYFSETQRNKGNFPGRFSGRQFSNSRSEMNVSTLELGDSALYLCASSETGYKTGELFFGEGSRLTVL.